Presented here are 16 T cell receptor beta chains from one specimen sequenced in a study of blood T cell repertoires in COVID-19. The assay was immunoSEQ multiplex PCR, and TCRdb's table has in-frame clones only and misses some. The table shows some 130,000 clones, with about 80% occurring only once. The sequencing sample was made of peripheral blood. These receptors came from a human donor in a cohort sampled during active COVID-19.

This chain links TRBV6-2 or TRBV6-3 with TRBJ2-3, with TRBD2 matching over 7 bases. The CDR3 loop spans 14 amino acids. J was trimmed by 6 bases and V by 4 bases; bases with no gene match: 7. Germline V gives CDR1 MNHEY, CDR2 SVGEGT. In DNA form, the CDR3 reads TGTGCCAGCAGTTTCGAGACAGCGGGGGATACGCAGTATTTT. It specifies CASSFETAGDTQYF.

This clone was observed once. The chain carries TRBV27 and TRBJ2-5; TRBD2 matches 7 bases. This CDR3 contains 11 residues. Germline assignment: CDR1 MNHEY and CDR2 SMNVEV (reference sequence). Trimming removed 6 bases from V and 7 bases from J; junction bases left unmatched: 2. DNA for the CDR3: TGTGCCAGCAGGGGGGGGGTGACCCAGTACTTC. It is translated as CASRGGVTQYF.

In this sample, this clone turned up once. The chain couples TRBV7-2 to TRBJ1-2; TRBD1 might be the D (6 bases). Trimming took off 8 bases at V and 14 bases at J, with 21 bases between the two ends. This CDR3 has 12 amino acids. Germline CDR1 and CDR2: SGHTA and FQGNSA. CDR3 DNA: TGTGCCAGCCACGGATGGGGGGGGGCGCGGACCTTC. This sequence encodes CASHGWGGARTF.

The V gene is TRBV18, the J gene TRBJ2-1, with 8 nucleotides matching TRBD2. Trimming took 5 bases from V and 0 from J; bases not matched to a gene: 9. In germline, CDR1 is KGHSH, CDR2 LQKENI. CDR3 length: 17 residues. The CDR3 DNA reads TGTGCCAGCTCAGCCGGACTAGCCGTAAGCTCCTACAATGAGCAGTTCTTC. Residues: CASSAGLAVSSYNEQFF.

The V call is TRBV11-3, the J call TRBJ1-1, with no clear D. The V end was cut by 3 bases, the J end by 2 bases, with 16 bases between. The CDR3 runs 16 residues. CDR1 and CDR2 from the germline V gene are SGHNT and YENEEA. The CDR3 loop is CASSLGGRWVNTEAFF. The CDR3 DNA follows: TGTGCCAGCAGCTTGGGAGGCCGATGGGTTAACACTGAAGCTTTCTTT.

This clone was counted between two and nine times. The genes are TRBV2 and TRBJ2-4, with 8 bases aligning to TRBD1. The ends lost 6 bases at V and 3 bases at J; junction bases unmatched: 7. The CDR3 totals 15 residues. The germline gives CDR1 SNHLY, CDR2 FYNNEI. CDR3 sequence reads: CASRTGVGGKNIQYF. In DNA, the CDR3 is TGTGCCAGCAGGACAGGGGTGGGAGGCAAAAACATTCAGTACTTC.

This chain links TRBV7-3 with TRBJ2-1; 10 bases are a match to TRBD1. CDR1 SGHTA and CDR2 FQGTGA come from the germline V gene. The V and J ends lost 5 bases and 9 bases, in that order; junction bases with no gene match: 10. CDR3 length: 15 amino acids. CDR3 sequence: CASSPGQGRNSEQFF. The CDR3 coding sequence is TGTGCCAGCAGCCCGGGACAGGGGAGGAATAGTGAGCAGTTCTTC.

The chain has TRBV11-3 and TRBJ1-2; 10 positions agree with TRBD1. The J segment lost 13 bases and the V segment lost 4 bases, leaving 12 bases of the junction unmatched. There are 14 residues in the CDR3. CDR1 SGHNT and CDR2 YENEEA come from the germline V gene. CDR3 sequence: CASSSSTGGSGGTF. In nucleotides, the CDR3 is TGTGCCAGCAGCTCCTCGACAGGGGGCTCGGGGGGCACCTTC. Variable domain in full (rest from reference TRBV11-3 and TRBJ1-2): EAGVVQSPRYKIIEKKQPVAFWCNPISGHNTLYWYLQNLGQGPELLIRYENEEAVDDSQLPKDRFSAERLKGVDSTLKIQPAELGDSAVYLCASSSSTGGSGGTFGSGTRLTVV.

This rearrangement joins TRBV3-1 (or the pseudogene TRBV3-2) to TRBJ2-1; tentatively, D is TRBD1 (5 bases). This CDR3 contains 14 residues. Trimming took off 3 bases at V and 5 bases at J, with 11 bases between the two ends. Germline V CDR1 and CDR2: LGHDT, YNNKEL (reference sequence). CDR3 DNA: TGTGCCAGCAGCCACTTGACAGCTAACAATGAGCAGTTCTTC. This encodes CASSHLTANNEQFF.

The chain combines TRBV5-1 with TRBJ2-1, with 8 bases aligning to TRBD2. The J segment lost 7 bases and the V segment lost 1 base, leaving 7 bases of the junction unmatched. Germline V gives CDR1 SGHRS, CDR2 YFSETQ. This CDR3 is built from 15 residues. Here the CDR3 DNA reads TGCGCCAGCAGCTTGATCGCGGGAGGAGGTAATGAGCAGTTCTTC. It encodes CASSLIAGGGNEQFF.

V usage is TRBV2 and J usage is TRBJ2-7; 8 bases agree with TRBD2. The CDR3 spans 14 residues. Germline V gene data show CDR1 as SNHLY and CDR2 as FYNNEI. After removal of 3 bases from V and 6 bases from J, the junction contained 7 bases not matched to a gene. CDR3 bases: TGTGCCAGCAGTGATGGGACTAGAACTGTCGAGCAGTACGTC. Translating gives CASSDGTRTVEQYV.

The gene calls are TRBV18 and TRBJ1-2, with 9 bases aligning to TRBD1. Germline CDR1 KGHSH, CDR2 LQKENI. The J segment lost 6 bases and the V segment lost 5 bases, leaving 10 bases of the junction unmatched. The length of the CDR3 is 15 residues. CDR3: CASSVPGTGNDGYTF. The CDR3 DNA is TGTGCCAGCTCAGTGCCCGGGACAGGGAACGATGGCTACACCTTC.

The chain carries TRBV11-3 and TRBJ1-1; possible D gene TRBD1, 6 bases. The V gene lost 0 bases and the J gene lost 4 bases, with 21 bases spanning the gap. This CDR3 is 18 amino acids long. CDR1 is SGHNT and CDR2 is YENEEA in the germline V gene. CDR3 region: CASSLDSRGAPKGTEAFF. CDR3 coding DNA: TGTGCCAGCAGCTTAGATTCACGGGGGGCCCCGAAGGGCACTGAAGCTTTCTTT. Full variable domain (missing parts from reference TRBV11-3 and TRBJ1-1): EAGVVQSPRYKIIEKKQPVAFWCNPISGHNTLYWYLQNLGQGPELLIRYENEEAVDDSQLPKDRFSAERLKGVDSTLKIQPAELGDSAVYLCASSLDSRGAPKGTEAFFGQGTRLTVV.

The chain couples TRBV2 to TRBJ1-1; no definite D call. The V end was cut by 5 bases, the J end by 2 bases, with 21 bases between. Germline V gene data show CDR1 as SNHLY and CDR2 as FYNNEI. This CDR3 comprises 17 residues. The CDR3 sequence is CASSRRTGRLGNTEAFF. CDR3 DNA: TGTGCCAGCAGTCGGCGGACGGGGAGATTGGGTAACACTGAAGCTTTCTTT.

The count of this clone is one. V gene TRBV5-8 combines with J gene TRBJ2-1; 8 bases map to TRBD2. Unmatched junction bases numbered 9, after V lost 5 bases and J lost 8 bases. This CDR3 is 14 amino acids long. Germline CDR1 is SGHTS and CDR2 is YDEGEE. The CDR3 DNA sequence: TGTGCCAGCAGTAATCGGGGGGGCCTGGATGAGCAGTTCTTC. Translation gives CASSNRGGLDEQFF.

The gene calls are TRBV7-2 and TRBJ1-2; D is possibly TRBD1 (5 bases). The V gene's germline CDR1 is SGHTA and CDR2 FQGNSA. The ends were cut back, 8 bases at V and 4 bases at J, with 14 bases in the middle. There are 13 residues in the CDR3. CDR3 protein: CASGQTVGYGYTF. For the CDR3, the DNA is TGTGCCAGCGGCCAGACAGTAGGCTATGGCTACACCTTC.